This passage covers 3 T cell receptor beta chains from one sample sequenced in a study of metastatic and nonmetastatic thyroid tumors (dated by TCRdb to 2019 to 2021). Library generation was performed with PCR. For sequencing, an Illumina HiSeq 4000 was employed. The public reads were run again by TCRdb, first through fastp at Q25 and then through MiXCR, and only productive beta chains were kept. The sample includes about 35,000 clones, with over 25% observed a single time. 6.5% to 9% of the sample is in the top ten clones. No patient had received any treatment before thyroid surgery. Sequenced input: blood. All receptors come from a female donor with papillary thyroid cancer or a benign thyroid nodule (not recorded which). Some clones in this sample may be carry-over from other donors' samples.

This clone was seen at least ten times. This sequence joins TRBV15 and TRBJ1-5, with D unclear. The V and J ends lost 2 bases and 3 bases respectively, with 11 bases between them. The CDR3 runs 15 residues. Germline V lookup: CDR1 LNHNV, CDR2 YYDKDF (reference sequence). The chain's CDR3 is CATSRQEIDNQPQHF. CDR3 nucleotides: TGTGCCACCAGCAGACAGGAGATAGACAATCAGCCCCAGCATTTT.

Concerning this clone itself: A read error may be the cause here, since a much bigger clone is one base away. The chain joins TRBV27 to TRBJ1-1; the D gene is possibly TRBD1 (5 bases). The CDR3 has 13 amino acids. The germline V and J ends were trimmed by 6 bases and 5 bases, with 13 bases remaining between them. The germline V gene encodes CDR1 MNHEY and CDR2 SMNVEV (reference sequence). CDR3 protein: CASRGVVETEAFF. DNA for the CDR3: TGTGCCAGCAGGGGGGTAGTGGAAACTGAAGCTTTCTTT.

The sample holds many counts of this clone. The rearrangement uses TRBV30 and TRBJ1-4; D possibly corresponds to TRBD1 (5 bases). The length of the CDR3 is 13 residues. Trimming cost V 8 bases and J 3 bases, with 13 bases left between them. Per germline, CDR1 GTSNPN and CDR2 SVGIG (reference sequence). The CDR3 nucleotides read TGTGCCGGGGGAAGGCCTTCTAATGAAAAACTGTTTTTT. Translated, it gives CAGGRPSNEKLFF.